This is a list of T cell receptor beta chains from one sample in a study of shared clonotypes between healthy human individuals. Produced via immunoSEQ multiplex PCR; TCRdb's table is partial and in-frame only. The sample contains about 1.1 million clones, approximately 80% of which appear only once. Sample: memory CD4+ T cells from PBMCs. Receptors originate from a man aged 18 to 30 in good health. Some clones in this sample may be carry-over from other donors' samples. CDR3s include the opening cysteine and the closing phenylalanine or tryptophan. D genes are given only for firm matches. Clone size is shown for a subset of rows, as once, few, many or a class of expanded clone.

TRBJ2-5 NA TRBV9 NA TGTGCCAGCAGCGTGGCCGATGGGGCGGGGGAGACCCAGTACTTC CASSVADGAGETQYF
TRBJ1-2 few TRBV18 NA TGTGCCAGCTCACCACGGTCAGGGGCGAGCGGCTACACCTTC CASSPRSGASGYTF
TRBJ2-1 once TRBV5-4 NA TGTGCCAGCAGCTTGGTGGATTCCAATGAGCAGTTCTTC CASSLVDSNEQFF
TRBJ1-4 NA TRBV5-6 TRBD1 TGTGCCAGCAGCTCCTACTATCGGGACAGCTTTAATGAAAAACTGTTTTTT CASSSYYRDSFNEKLFF
TRBJ2-5 NA TRBV7-2 NA TGTGCCAGCAGCTTAGCGCGGGAGACCCAGTACTTC CASSLARETQYF
TRBJ2-1 NA TRBV11-3 NA TGTGCCAGCAGCTTAGGCCCGGAGACTGAGCAGTTCTTC CASSLGPETEQFF
TRBJ1-1 few TRBV5-1 TRBD1 TGCGCCACCCATCGGGACAGGGCGAACACTGAAGCTTTCTTT CATHRDRANTEAFF
TRBJ1-1 few TRBV6-5 NA TGTGCCAGCAGCCGCGCGGGCAACACTGAAGCTTTCTTT CASSRAGNTEAFF
TRBJ1-2 NA TRBV5-4 TRBD1 TGTGCCAGCAGCTCGAGGACAGGGACCTCTTTAAACTATGGCTACACCTTC CASSSRTGTSLNYGYTF
TRBJ2-5 NA TRBV7-2 NA TGTGCCAGCAGCAAACGGACAGAAGAGACCCAGTACTTC CASSKRTEETQYF
TRBJ2-5 once TRBV18 NA TGTGCCAGCTCACCACGGACAGAAGAGACCCAGTACTTC CASSPRTEETQYF
TRBJ1-2 NA TRBV15 NA TGTGCCACCAGCAGAGATCGGAGTGGGAGCTATGGCTACACCTTC CATSRDRSGSYGYTF
TRBJ2-2 NA TRBV14 NA TGTGCCAGCAGCCAGGCGGGGGCTCCCGGGGAGCTGTTTTTT CASSQAGAPGELFF
TRBJ2-1 NA TRBV28 NA TGTGCCAGCAACCCCTGGGCTAGTAGAGATGAGCAGTTCTTC CASNPWASRDEQFF
TRBJ2-7 NA TRBV19 NA TGCGCCAGTAGTATGACAGGGAGGTTGGACGGGCAGTACTTC CASSMTGRLDGQYF
TRBJ2-7 NA TRBV27 TRBD2 TGTGCCACCCACTTTCTCCCTTCCGGGACTAGCGGGGCCTCCTACGAGCAGTACTTC CATHFLPSGTSGASYEQYF
TRBJ2-3 few TRBV5-4 TRBD1 TGTGCCAGCAGCGAGTACAGGGGTAGCACAGATACGCAGTATTTT CASSEYRGSTDTQYF
TRBJ2-2 NA TRBV11-3 NA TGTGCCAGCAGCTTCCGAGGGGGGAACACCGGGGAGCTGTTTTTT CASSFRGGNTGELFF
TRBJ2-5 NA TRBV9 TRBD1 TGTGCCAGCAGCGTAGCCGGGACAGGGGGCCAAGAGACCCAGTACTTC CASSVAGTGGQETQYF
TRBJ2-6 once TRBV5-1 NA TGCGCCAGCAGCTTAAGCTCTGGGGCCAACGTCCTGACTTTC CASSLSSGANVLTF
TRBJ2-7 few TRBV18 NA TGTGCCAGCTCACCTCCGACAGGCGGCGAGCAGTACTTC CASSPPTGGEQYF
TRBJ2-7 NA TRBV7-3 TRBD2 TGTGCCAGCAGCGTGACTAGCTTTAGCGAGCAGTACTTC CASSVTSFSEQYF
TRBJ2-7 NA TRBV5-4 NA TGTGCCAGCAGCCCAATAGACTCATACGAGCAGTACTTC CASSPIDSYEQYF
TRBJ2-4 few TRBV9 NA TGTGCCAGCGGAAACGAGGACATTCAGTACTTC CASGNEDIQYF
TRBJ1-2 NA TRBV28 NA TGTGCCAGCAGTTTGTCCCTAGGGGACTATGGCTACACCTTC CASSLSLGDYGYTF
TRBJ2-1 NA TRBV4-1 NA TGCGCCAGCAGCCGGGACTCCCACAATGAGCAGTTCTTC CASSRDSHNEQFF
TRBJ2-5 NA TRBV11-2 TRBD1 TGTGCCAGCAGCTTTACCGGGACAGGGGGGGAGACCCAGTACTTC CASSFTGTGGETQYF
TRBJ1-2 NA TRBV7-9 NA TGTGCCAGCAGCTCTGGGGGGAACTATGGCTACACCTTC CASSSGGNYGYTF
TRBJ2-5 NA TRBV18 TRBD2 TGTGCCAGCTCACCACTTAGCGGGACGGAGACCCAGTACTTC CASSPLSGTETQYF
TRBJ1-1 NA TRBV29-1 TRBD1 TGCAGCGGCGAGGGGGCAACTGAAGCTTTCTTT CSGEGATEAFF
TRBJ1-5 few TRBV11-2 NA TGTGCCAGCAGCTTAGATGGCGGGGGTCAGCCCCAGCATTTT CASSLDGGGQPQHF
TRBJ2-3 once TRBV30 TRBD1 TGTGCCTGGAGGGATCAGGGGGCGCAGGCAGATACGCAGTATTTT CAWRDQGAQADTQYF
TRBJ2-6 NA TRBV5-1 NA TGCGCCAGCAGCTTTTTGGGCTCTGGGGCCAACGTCCTGACTTTC CASSFLGSGANVLTF
TRBJ2-1 NA TRBV9 TRBD2 TGTGCCAGCAGCCCCCGACTAGCGGGAGGGCCTTGGGATGAGCAGTTCTTC CASSPRLAGGPWDEQFF
TRBJ2-3 NA TRBV5-1 NA TGCGCCAGCAGGAAGCGGGCAACTAGCACAGATACGCAGTATTTT CASRKRATSTDTQYF
TRBJ2-1 few TRBV5-1 NA TGCGCCAGCAATCTCAGGGGCTCCCTCGACAATGAGCAGTTCTTC CASNLRGSLDNEQFF
TRBJ1-2 NA TRBV10-3 NA TGTGCCATCAGTGGCGGGGAAAACTATGGCTACACCTTC CAISGGENYGYTF